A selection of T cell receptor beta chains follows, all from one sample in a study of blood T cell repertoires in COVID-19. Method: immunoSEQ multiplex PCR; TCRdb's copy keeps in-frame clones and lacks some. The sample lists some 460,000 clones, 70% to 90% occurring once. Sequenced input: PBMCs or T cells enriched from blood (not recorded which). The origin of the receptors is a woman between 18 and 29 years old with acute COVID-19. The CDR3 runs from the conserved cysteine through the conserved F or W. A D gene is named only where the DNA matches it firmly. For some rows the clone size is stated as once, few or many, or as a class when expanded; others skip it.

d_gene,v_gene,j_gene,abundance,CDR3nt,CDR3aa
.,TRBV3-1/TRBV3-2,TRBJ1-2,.,TGTGCCAGCAGCCAAATAACAGGGACCTATGGCTACACCTTC,CASSQITGTYGYTF
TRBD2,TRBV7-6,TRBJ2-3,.,TGTGCCAGCAGCTTAGAGACTAGCGGGACCGCCTCAGATACGCAGTATTTT,CASSLETSGTASDTQYF
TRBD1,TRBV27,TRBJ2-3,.,TGTGCCAGTTGGGGACAGGGGACCACAGATACGCAGTATTTT,CASWGQGTTDTQYF
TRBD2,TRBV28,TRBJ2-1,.,TGTGCCAGCAGGAGGCCGAGTAAGACGGGACCGGGACTAGCGGGCCCTTCCTACAATGAGCAGTTCTTC,CASRRPSKTGPGLAGPSYNEQFF
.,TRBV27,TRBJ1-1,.,TGTGCCAGCAGTAACGCAGGGAAGAACACTGAAGCTTTCTTT,CASSNAGKNTEAFF
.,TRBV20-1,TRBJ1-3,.,TGCAGTGCTAGTTTCCACTCTGGAAACACCATATATTTT,CSASFHSGNTIYF
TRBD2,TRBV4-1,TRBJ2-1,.,TGCGCCAGCAGCCAAGGGGCGGGGGGGCCCCATGAGCAGTTCTTC,CASSQGAGGPHEQFF
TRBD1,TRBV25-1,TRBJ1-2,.,TGTGCCAGCAGTGCAGGACAGGGGAAGGCTATAACCTTC,CASSAGQGKAITF
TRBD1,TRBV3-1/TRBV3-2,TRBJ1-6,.,TGTGCCAGCAGCCAAGAGACAGGGACAGTTTCACCCCTCCACTTT,CASSQETGTVSPLHF
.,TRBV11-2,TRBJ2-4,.,TGTGCCAGCAGCTCGCTCGAGATAGCCAAAAACATTCAGTACTTC,CASSSLEIAKNIQYF
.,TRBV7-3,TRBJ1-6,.,TGTGCCAGCAGCTCCACAGGGTCGGGGGGTTCACCCCTCCACTTT,CASSSTGSGGSPLHF
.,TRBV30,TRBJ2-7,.,TGTGCCTGGAGTGTAGCAGGGAACAACTACGAGCAGTACTTC,CAWSVAGNNYEQYF
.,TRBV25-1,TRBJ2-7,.,TGTGCCAGCACCCCGGGGTGGGGCTACGAGCAGTACTTC,CASTPGWGYEQYF
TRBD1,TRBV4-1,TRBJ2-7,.,TGCGCCAGCAGCCAGGGACAGGGTTCCCGCTACGAGCAGTACTTC,CASSQGQGSRYEQYF
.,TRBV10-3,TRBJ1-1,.,TGTGCCATCTCTAGGGAGATGAACACTGAAGCTTTCTTT,CAISREMNTEAFF
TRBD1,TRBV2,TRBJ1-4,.,TGTGCCAGCAGTGATACAGGGGCACCTGAAAAACTGTTTTTT,CASSDTGAPEKLFF
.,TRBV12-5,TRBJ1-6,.,TGTGCTAGTGGTTCGGACAGCTCCTATAATTCACCCCTCCACTTT,CASGSDSSYNSPLHF
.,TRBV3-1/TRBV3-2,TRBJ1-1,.,TGTGCCAGCAGCCAAATCAGAGCGGGAAACACTGAAGCTTTCTTT,CASSQIRAGNTEAFF
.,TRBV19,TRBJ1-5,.,TGTGCCAGTAGTATAACCAGTAATCAGCCCCAGCATTTT,CASSITSNQPQHF
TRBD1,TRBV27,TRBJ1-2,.,TGTGCCAGCAGTCCCGGGACAGGGATAAACTATGGCTACACCTTC,CASSPGTGINYGYTF
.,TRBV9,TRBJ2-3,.,TGTGCCAGCAGCGTAGTCGGTAGCGGTAGCACAGATACGCAGTATTTT,CASSVVGSGSTDTQYF
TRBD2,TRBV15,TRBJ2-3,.,TGTGCCACCAGCAGACCCGGAGCGGGGGCAACAGATACGCAGTATTTT,CATSRPGAGATDTQYF
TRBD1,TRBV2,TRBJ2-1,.,TGTGCCACCACCGGGACAGGGGGTTATGAGCAGTTCTTC,CATTGTGGYEQFF
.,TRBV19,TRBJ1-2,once,TGTGCCAGTAGTATGAGGAGCCGGGGGGCGCGACGATATGGCTACACCTTC,CASSMRSRGARRYGYTF
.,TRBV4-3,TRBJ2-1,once,TGCGCCAGCAGCCAAGAAGGCGGGTCAAACCACAATGAGCAGTTCTTC,CASSQEGGSNHNEQFF
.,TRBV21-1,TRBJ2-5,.,TGTGCCAGCAGCATATGTCGGACAGGGGAGGGAGAGACCCAGTACTTC,CASSICRTGEGETQYF
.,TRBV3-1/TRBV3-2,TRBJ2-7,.,TGTGCCAGCAGCCAACGGTCCTACGAGCAGTACTTC,CASSQRSYEQYF
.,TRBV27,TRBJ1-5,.,TGTGCCAGCAGTTTGCGCATAGAATGGGGGGAGAATCAGCCCCAGCATTTT,CASSLRIEWGENQPQHF
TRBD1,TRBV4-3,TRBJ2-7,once,TGCGCCAGCAGCATAGGGACAGGGTTGTACGAGCAGTACTTC,CASSIGTGLYEQYF
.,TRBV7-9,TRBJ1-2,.,TGTGCCAGCACCCCAACGGGGAACTATGGCTACACCTTC,CASTPTGNYGYTF
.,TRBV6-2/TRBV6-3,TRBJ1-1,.,TGTGCCAGCAGTTACCGGGGGTTAGACCCTGAAGCTTTCTTT,CASSYRGLDPEAFF
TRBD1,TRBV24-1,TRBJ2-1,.,TGTGCCACCAGTGAAAACAGGGGATGGAATGAGCAGTTCTTC,CATSENRGWNEQFF
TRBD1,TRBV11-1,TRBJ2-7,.,TGTGCCAGCAGCTCCTCCGACAGGGGCGAGCAGTACTTC,CASSSSDRGEQYF
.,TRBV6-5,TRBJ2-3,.,TGTGCCAGCAGTCCGATCCCGGTCGTGGCAGATACGCAGTATTTT,CASSPIPVVADTQYF
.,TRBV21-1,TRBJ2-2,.,TGTGCCAGCAGCCCCCCGGGAGTTAACACCGGGGAGCTGTTTTTT,CASSPPGVNTGELFF
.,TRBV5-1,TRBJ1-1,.,TGCGCCAGCAGCTTGAGGGGAATGGGCACTGAAGCTTTCTTT,CASSLRGMGTEAFF
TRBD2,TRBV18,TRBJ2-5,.,TGTGCCAGCTCACCACTGGCGGGGGGGCATGAGGAGACCCAGTACTTC,CASSPLAGGHEETQYF
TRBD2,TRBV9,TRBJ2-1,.,TGTGCCAGCAGCGGAGGAATTGGCGGGGGTCACAATGAGCAGTTCTTC,CASSGGIGGGHNEQFF
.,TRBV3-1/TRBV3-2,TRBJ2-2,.,TGTGCCAGCAGCCCGACAGGTCGGACCGGGGAGCTGTTTTTT,CASSPTGRTGELFF
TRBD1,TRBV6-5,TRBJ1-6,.,TGTGCCAGCAGTTACTCCTCGGGACAGATAGGTTCACCCCTCCACTTT,CASSYSSGQIGSPLHF
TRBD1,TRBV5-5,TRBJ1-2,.,TGTGCCAGCAGCCAGACAGGGGACTATGGCTACACCTTC,CASSQTGDYGYTF
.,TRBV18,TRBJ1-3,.,TGTGCCAGCTCAACCGGGACACAAAGCTCTGGAAACACCATATATTTT,CASSTGTQSSGNTIYF
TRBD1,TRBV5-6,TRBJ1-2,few,TGTGCCAGCAGCTTGGATAGGGGGCGCGGCTACACCTTC,CASSLDRGRGYTF
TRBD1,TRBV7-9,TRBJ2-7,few,TGTGCCAGCAGCTTGGACAGGGGGAAGTACTTC,CASSLDRGKYF
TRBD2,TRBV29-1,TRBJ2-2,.,TGCAGCGTTTTCGGGGGGGCCGGCACCGGGGAGCTGTTTTTT,CSVFGGAGTGELFF
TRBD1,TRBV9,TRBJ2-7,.,TGTGCCAGCAGCCCCGGGACAGAGCTTTCCTACGAGCAGTACTTC,CASSPGTELSYEQYF
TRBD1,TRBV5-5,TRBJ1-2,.,TGTGCCAGCAGCTTGGAGGACAGGGCCACAAAGATCTATGGCTACACCTTC,CASSLEDRATKIYGYTF
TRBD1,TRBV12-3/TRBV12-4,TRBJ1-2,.,TGTGCCAGCAGTTTCGACAGGGGGGTAGGCTACACCTTC,CASSFDRGVGYTF
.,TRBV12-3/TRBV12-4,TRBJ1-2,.,TGTGCCAGCAGTCTCACAGGGAGCTACACCTTC,CASSLTGSYTF
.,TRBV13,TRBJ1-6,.,TGTGCCAGCAGCACGGCCGGGAGCAGGAATTCACCCCTCCACTTT,CASSTAGSRNSPLHF
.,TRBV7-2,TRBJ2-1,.,TGTGCCAGCAGCCGCCGTGAGTCCATATACAATGAGCAGTTCTTC,CASSRRESIYNEQFF
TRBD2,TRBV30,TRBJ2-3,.,TGTGCCTGGAGTGTGGGGGGACTAGCGGGAGGAACTAGCACAGATACGCAGTATTTT,CAWSVGGLAGGTSTDTQYF